These 17 T cell receptor beta chains share one sample of origin, sequenced in a study of CD8+CD57+ T cells in acquired aplastic anemia. The TCR beta profiling, which covered VDJ combination and CDR3 sequence, was carried out using genomic DNA as the template. MiXCR, run by TCRdb on the reads, gives a single entry per CDR3 protein. Of approximately 180,000 distinct CDR3 sequences listed, 45% to 55% were seen once; the top ten hold 1.1%. An expansion of CD8+CD57+ cells by flow cytometry had been shown in patients chosen for sequencing. Sequencing was performed on sorted CD4+, CD8+, or CD8+CD57+ T cells (not recorded which) from PBMCs. All receptors derive from a human donor with aplastic anemia.

This clonotype was seen once. The V call is TRBV5-6, the J call TRBJ2-7; D is possibly TRBD2 (6 bases). CDR1 and CDR2 from the germline V gene are SGHDT and YYEEEE. The CDR3 has 14 residues. The V and J ends lost 5 bases and 2 bases respectively, with 14 bases between them. CDR3 sequence (DNA): TGTGCCAGCAGGCGGGGTGGGGACCCCTACGAGCAGTACTTC. Its protein product is CASRRGGDPYEQYF.

CDR3 nucleotide sequence: TGTGCCAGCAGTGAACAGGAGCCGGTACTGTTTTTT. This gives the protein CASSEQEPVLFF. The chain links TRBV6-1 to TRBJ2-2; D is unresolved. Deletions cut 2 bases from V and 14 bases from J, with 12 bases between. Germline values: CDR1 MNHNS, CDR2 SASEGT. CDR3 length equals 12 residues.

This clonotype was detected ten times or more. The chain carries TRBV6-1 and TRBJ1-5; 7 bases are shared with TRBD1. CDR3 size: 15 residues. The V gene end was trimmed by 5 bases and the J gene end by 5 bases; junction bases not matched to a gene: 9. Germline V gene sequence: CDR1 MNHNS, CDR2 SASEGT. This chain's CDR3 is CASSLRQGRDQPQHF. The CDR3 region has the DNA TGTGCCAGCAGTCTACGACAGGGTCGGGATCAGCCCCAGCATTTT.

On this clonotype itself: A single base separates this from a much larger clone, so it may be a read error. The V call is TRBV5-1, the J call TRBJ1-4; no firm D call. V was trimmed by 4 bases and J by 0 bases, leaving 13 bases between them. Germline V gene sequence: CDR1 SGHRS, CDR2 YFSETQ. The CDR3 extends over 16 amino acids. CDR3 nucleotide sequence: TGCGCCAGCAGCCTCGGAATGGCCGCAACTAATGAAAAACTGTTTTTT. Translated, it gives CASSLGMAATNEKLFF.

This clonotype came up many times. This chain links TRBV5-1 with TRBJ2-1; no clear D gene. Trimming shortened V by 0 bases and J by 4 bases, and 14 bases separated the two germline ends. The CDR3 consists of 16 residues. Germline values: CDR1 SGHRS, CDR2 YFSETQ. DNA of the CDR3: TGCGCCAGCAGCTTGGTGGGCCTTCATACATACAATGAGCAGTTCTTC. Encoded protein: CASSLVGLHTYNEQFF.

This clonotype has ten or more counts. The chain is built from TRBV20-1 and TRBJ2-5, with D possibly matching TRBD2 (7 bases). The CDR3 runs to 16 residues. Trimming left V 3 bases short and J 4 bases short, with 21 bases between. The V gene's germline CDR1 is DFQATT and CDR2 SNEGSKA (reference sequence). CDR3 amino acids: CSASPTLGGGRETQYF. The CDR3 nucleotides read TGCAGTGCTAGTCCGACTTTGGGGGGGGGCCGAGAGACCCAGTACTTC.

J is TRBJ1-6 and V is TRBV25-1, with 9 bases fitting TRBD1. Germline CDR1 MGHDK, CDR2 SYGVNS. The V and J ends lost 6 bases and 9 bases, in that order; junction bases with no gene match: 9. CDR3 size: 15 residues. CDR3 sequence: CASSATGTGRSPLHF. CDR3 nucleotide sequence: TGTGCCAGCAGCGCCACCGGGACAGGGCGTTCACCCCTCCACTTT.

This chain links TRBV6-1 with TRBJ1-2; D not resolved. CDR1 is MNHNS and CDR2 is SASEGT in the germline V gene. The V gene lost 2 bases and the J gene lost 5 bases, with 6 bases spanning the gap. The CDR3 sequence is 12 residues long. The CDR3 nucleotides are TGTGCCAGCAGTGAACTAGGTTATGGCTACACCTTC. Protein sequence: CASSELGYGYTF.

Regarding this clonotype: An end of the junction does not agree with germline; a read error may underlie this. V is TRBV15 and J is TRBJ2-7; D may be TRBD1 or TRBD2 (6 bases each). CDR1 and CDR2 (germline): LNHNV, YYDKDF (reference sequence). The CDR3 runs to 14 residues. The CDR3 region is CATSGDGGTYEQYF. As DNA, the CDR3 is TGTGCCACCAGCGGAGACGGGGGCACCTACGAGCAGTACTTC. The variable domain in full, with the rest retrieved from reference TRBV15 and TRBJ2-7, is DAMVIQNPRYQVTQFGKPVTLSCSQTLNHNVMYWYQQKSSQAPKLLFHYYDKDFNNEADTPDNFQSRRPNTSFCFLDIRSPGLGDTAMYLCATSGDGGTYEQYFGPGTRLTVT.

This clonotype was observed many times. This chain joins TRBV19 and TRBJ1-5; possibly TRBD1 for D (5 bases). CDR1 is LNHDA and CDR2 is SQIVND in the germline V gene (reference sequence). Trimming took off 10 bases at V and 3 bases at J, with 16 bases between the two ends. The CDR3 contains 14 residues. The chain's CDR3 is CANVRDRDNQPQHF. The CDR3 DNA sequence: TGTGCCAATGTCCGCGACAGAGACAATCAGCCCCAGCATTTT.

A word on this clonotype: Since the CDR3 does not end with the conserved phenylalanine or tryptophan, this likely comes from a read error. The V and J genes are TRBV24-1 and TRBJ1-2, with TRBD1 matching 9 bases. Unmatched junction bases numbered 6, after V lost 6 bases and J lost 5 bases. The CDR3 is 14 amino acids. Per the germline V gene, CDR1 is KGHDR and CDR2 is SFDVKD. CDR3 bases: TGTGCCACCAGTAGCACCGGGACAGGGTATGGCTACACCCTC. This codes for CATSSTGTGYGYTL.

This clonotype was counted at least ten times. V and J are TRBV9 and TRBJ1-2; 8 bases line up with TRBD1. With V trimmed by 3 bases and J by 4 bases, 5 bases remained unmatched. The germline V gene encodes CDR1 SGDLS and CDR2 YYNGEE. The CDR3 contains 14 residues. For the CDR3, the DNA is TGTGCCAGCAGCGCGTCGACAGGGGCCTATGGCTACACCTTC. This gives the protein CASSASTGAYGYTF. Full variable domain (missing parts from reference TRBV9 and TRBJ1-2): DSGVTQTPKHLITATGQRVTLRCSPRSGDLSVYWYQQSLDQGLQFLIQYYNGEERAKGNILERFSAQQFPDLHSELNLSSLELGDSALYFCASSASTGAYGYTFGSGTRLTVV.

This chain joins TRBV15 and TRBJ1-5; TRBD1 might be the D (5 bases). The CDR3 length is 16 residues. Per germline, CDR1 LNHNV and CDR2 YYDKDF (reference sequence). The ends were cut back, 3 bases at V and 6 bases at J, with 18 bases in the middle. The DNA of the CDR3 is TGTGCCACCAGCAGCAGGGATCAGATTTTCGGTCAGCCCCAGCATTTT. This encodes CATSSRDQIFGQPQHF.

This clonotype came up many times. This rearrangement joins TRBV20-1 to TRBJ2-6, with a tentative D call TRBD1 (5 bases). Trimming cost V 0 bases and J 4 bases, with 16 bases left between them. The CDR3 runs 17 residues. Germline V CDR1 and CDR2: DFQATT, SNEGSKA (reference sequence). The chain's CDR3 is CSARDMKGVSGANVLTF. The CDR3 DNA follows: TGCAGTGCTAGAGATATGAAAGGGGTTTCCGGGGCCAACGTCCTGACTTTC.

V usage is TRBV2 and J usage is TRBJ2-7; D ambiguous. CDR1 is SNHLY and CDR2 is FYNNEI in the germline V gene. Trimming removed 0 bases at V and 4 bases at J, with 7 bases between. The CDR3 length is 13 residues. CDR3 amino acids: CASSEAHRYEQYF. CDR3 DNA sequence: TGTGCCAGCAGTGAAGCCCATAGATACGAGCAGTACTTC.

This clonotype occurred many times. V and J are TRBV19 and TRBJ2-6; D not resolved. Germline CDR1 LNHDA, CDR2 SQIVND (reference sequence). With 4 bases removed from V and 4 bases from J, the gap between germline ends came to 8 bases. The CDR3 is made up of 14 amino acids. DNA for the CDR3: TGTGCCAGTAGTACGGGCTCGGGGGCCAACGTCCTGACTTTC. Translation gives CASSTGSGANVLTF. Looking up the rest from reference TRBV19 and TRBJ2-6 gives the full variable domain: DGGITQSPKYLFRKEGQNVTLSCEQNLNHDAMYWYRQDPGQGLRLIYYSQIVNDFQKGDIAEGYSVSREKKESFPLTVTSAQKNPTAFYLCASSTGSGANVLTFGAGSRLTVL.

In this sample, this clonotype turned up a few times. The chain carries TRBV2 and TRBJ1-2; D uncertain. V lost 6 bases and J 0 bases, leaving 17 bases between the germline ends. CDR1 and CDR2 from the germline V gene are SNHLY and FYNNEI. This CDR3 is 16 amino acids long. The CDR3 loop reads CASRRGTRAANYGYTF. The CDR3 DNA sequence: TGTGCCAGCAGACGAGGAACCCGAGCCGCTAACTATGGCTACACCTTC.